The 28 T cell receptor beta chains below were found in one sample sequenced in a study of blood T cell repertoires in COVID-19. The protocol was immunoSEQ multiplex PCR, while the TCRdb copy is restricted to in-frame clones and leaves out a portion. The sample holds 25,000 to 40,000 clones, about 90% seen once. The source material was peripheral blood. The origin of the receptors is a human donor in a cohort sampled during active COVID-19.

V is TRBV10-1 and J is TRBJ1-1; D is perhaps TRBD1 (6 bases). Germline assignment: CDR1 WNHNN and CDR2 SYGVQD (reference sequence). Trimming cost V 6 bases and J 2 bases, with 16 bases left between them. The CDR3 spans 15 residues. CDR3 protein: CASRMLRGLNTEAFF. DNA for the CDR3: TGCGCCAGCAGGATGCTCAGGGGTTTAAACACTGAAGCTTTCTTT.

The chain recombines TRBV10-3 with TRBJ1-1, with D perhaps TRBD1 (5 bases). The germline gives CDR1 ENHRY, CDR2 SYGVKD. Deletions cut 0 bases from V and 2 bases from J, with 13 bases between. This CDR3 region has 16 residues. In nucleotides, the CDR3 is TGTGCCATCAGTGAGTCGAACCGACAGATTAACACTGAAGCTTTCTTT. Its protein product is CAISESNRQINTEAFF.

The chain combines TRBV28 with TRBJ2-7; perhaps TRBD1 as D (6 bases). The germline V gene encodes CDR1 MDHEN and CDR2 SYDVKM. There are 13 residues in the CDR3. Trimming pared 6 bases from V and 1 base from J, leaving 10 bases between. The DNA for the CDR3 is TGTGCCAGCAGGCGGACAGCTTCCTACGAGCAGTACGTC. This codes for CASRRTASYEQYV.

CDR3 residues: CASSPPGLQETQYF. The CDR3 region has the DNA TGTGCCAGCTCACCACCGGGCCTACAAGAGACCCAGTACTTC. The chain uses TRBV18 and TRBJ2-5; D is unclear. Trimming left V 0 bases short and J 2 bases short, with 7 bases between. The CDR3 has 14 residues. CDR1 and CDR2 from the germline V gene are KGHSH and LQKENI.

The J gene is TRBJ1-5, the V gene TRBV12-3 or TRBV12-4, with D uncertain. CDR3 size: 12 residues. V was trimmed by 6 bases and J by 10 bases, leaving 13 bases between them. The CDR3 here is CASSFIPTPQHF. CDR3 sequence (DNA): TGTGCCAGCAGCTTCATCCCTACTCCCCAGCATTTT.

The chain combines TRBV27 with TRBJ1-1, with TRBD1 matching 8 bases. The J segment lost 1 base and the V segment lost 6 bases, leaving 4 bases of the junction unmatched. Germline values: CDR1 MNHEY, CDR2 SMNVEV (reference sequence). This CDR3 comprises 14 residues. In nucleotides, the CDR3 is TGTGCCAGCAGACAGGGGGTAGGGAACACTGAAGCTTTCTTT. The encoded protein is CASRQGVGNTEAFF.

The chain couples TRBV10-3 to TRBJ2-3, with TRBD2 matching over 10 bases. V dropped 4 bases and J dropped 3; count of bases not matched to a gene: 7. Germline V CDR1 and CDR2: ENHRY, SYGVKD. The CDR3 sequence is 16 residues long. CDR3 protein: CAISGGAGGATDTQYF. The CDR3 region has the DNA TGTGCCATCAGTGGAGGAGCGGGAGGGGCGACAGATACGCAGTATTTT.

This clone has just one count. This sequence joins TRBV18 and TRBJ1-3; TRBD1 aligns across 8 bases. CDR1 is KGHSH, CDR2 LQKENI, per germline. The CDR3 contains 15 residues. V trimming: 6 bases; J trimming: 4 bases; junction bases outside the gene matches: 8. CDR3 coding DNA: TGTGCCAGCTCCCAACTTCAGGGGGCCGGAAACACCATATATTTT. Its translation is CASSQLQGAGNTIYF.

This rearrangement joins TRBV19 to TRBJ2-2; 9 nucleotides agree with TRBD2. CDR3 size: 15 residues. Losses at the gene ends were 3 bases for V and 4 bases for J; bases not matched to a gene: 3. Per germline, CDR1 LNHDA and CDR2 SQIVND (reference sequence). CDR3 DNA sequence: TGTGCCAGTAGTATGGGACTAGCCGTCACCGGGGAGCTGTTTTTT. It translates to CASSMGLAVTGELFF. Full variable domain (missing parts from reference TRBV19 and TRBJ2-2): DGGITQSPKYLFRKEGQNVTLSCEQNLNHDAMYWYRQDPGQGLRLIYYSQIVNDFQKGDIAEGYSVSREKKESFPLTVTSAQKNPTAFYLCASSMGLAVTGELFFGEGSRLTVL.

J is TRBJ1-6 and V is TRBV27; 9 bases are a match to TRBD1. Germline-derived CDR1 and CDR2 are MNHEY and SMNVEV (reference sequence). This CDR3 spans 17 amino acids. Germline trimming cut 3 bases from V and 7 bases from J; bases unmatched to any gene: 10. CDR3 sequence reads: CASSLLYAGTGNSPLHF. CDR3 sequence (DNA): TGTGCCAGCAGTTTGCTCTACGCGGGGACAGGGAATTCACCCCTCCACTTT.

The V and J genes are TRBV11-1 and TRBJ1-4; no firm D call. Germline CDR1 and CDR2: SGHAT and FQDESV (reference sequence). CDR3 length: 14 amino acids. The V gene lost 8 bases and the J gene lost 8 bases, with 18 bases spanning the gap. The CDR3 region has the DNA TGTGCCAGCGCACCGGGAAGAACGGGGGAAAAACTGTTTTTT. As protein: CASAPGRTGEKLFF. The variable domain in full, with the rest retrieved from reference TRBV11-1 and TRBJ1-4, is EAEVAQSPRYKITEKSQAVAFWCDPISGHATLYWYRQILGQGPELLVQFQDESVVDDSQLPKDRFSAERLKGVDSTLKIQPAELGDSAMYLCASAPGRTGEKLFFGSGTQLSVL.

The chain combines TRBV16 with TRBJ2-7, with 8 bases that match TRBD2. Germline trimming cut 0 bases from V and 12 bases from J; bases unmatched to any gene: 10. The CDR3 length is 14 residues. CDR1 and CDR2 from the germline V gene are KGHSY and FQNENV. CDR3 bases: TGTGCCAGCAGCCAATCCCCCCTAGCGGGTTTTGCGTACGTC. Translated, it gives CASSQSPLAGFAYV.

The V call is TRBV5-8, the J call TRBJ2-7, with 9 bases aligning to TRBD1. J lost 4 bases, V lost 1 base, and 6 bases had no gene match. The germline V gene has CDR1 SGHTS and CDR2 YDEGEE. The length of the CDR3 is 15 residues. DNA of the CDR3: TGTGCCAGCAGCTTGATCCCCGGGACAGGGTACGAGCAGTACGTC. It yields the protein CASSLIPGTGYEQYV.

V and J are TRBV19 and TRBJ1-1; TRBD1 agrees at 7 bases. After removal of 5 bases from V and 0 bases from J, the junction contained 12 bases not matched to a gene. Germline CDR1 and CDR2: LNHDA and SQIVND (reference sequence). The CDR3 is made up of 17 amino acids. CDR3 nucleotide sequence: TGTGCCAGTAGTCCGACCGGGACAGTGAGGATGAACACTGAAGCTTTCTTT. It yields the protein CASSPTGTVRMNTEAFF.

This chain links TRBV7-2 with TRBJ1-3; the D is unclear. Germline-derived CDR1 and CDR2 are SGHTA and FQGNSA. Trimming took off 3 bases at V and 4 bases at J, with 7 bases between the two ends. This CDR3 spans 13 amino acids. The CDR3 nucleotides are TGTGCCAGCAGCTTCTTTAGAGGAAACACCATATATTTT. It translates to CASSFFRGNTIYF.

This rearrangement joins TRBV7-9 to TRBJ1-1; D is undetermined. V lost 4 bases to trimming and J lost 10 bases, with 16 bases between them. This CDR3 spans 13 amino acids. The V gene's germline CDR1 is SEHNR and CDR2 FQNEAQ (reference sequence). The CDR3 region has the DNA TGTGCCAGCAGCTCTTCCGGGGAAGGGCGAGCTTTCTTT. Its protein is CASSSSGEGRAFF.

The chain uses TRBV27 and TRBJ2-3; weak D call: TRBD1 (5 bases). The CDR3 extends over 13 amino acids. The V gene lost 9 bases and the J gene lost 2 bases, with 12 bases spanning the gap. The germline gives CDR1 MNHEY, CDR2 SMNVEV (reference sequence). CDR3 protein: CASRGRHTDTQYF. As DNA, the CDR3 is TGTGCCAGTAGGGGCCGCCACACAGATACGCAGTATTTT.

This clone showed up just once. The chain is built from TRBV5-4 and TRBJ1-1; D gene unclear. Germline assignment: CDR1 SGHNT and CDR2 YYREEE (reference sequence). V was clipped by 2 bases and J by 1 base, with 9 bases between them. The CDR3 extends over 14 amino acids. The CDR3 loop reads CASSFPTANTEAFF. The CDR3 DNA reads TGTGCCAGCAGCTTCCCTACAGCGAACACTGAAGCTTTCTTT. Drawing the rest from reference TRBV5-4 and TRBJ1-1, the complete variable domain is ETGVTQSPTHLIKTRGQQVTLRCSSQSGHNTVSWYQQALGQGPQFIFQYYREEENGRGNFPPRFSGLQFPNYSSELNVNALELDDSALYLCASSFPTANTEAFFGQGTRLTVV.

This rearrangement joins TRBV19 to TRBJ2-4; D gene uncertain. This CDR3 comprises 16 residues. Germline V lookup: CDR1 LNHDA, CDR2 SQIVND (reference sequence). Trimming took off 5 bases at V and 1 base at J, with 15 bases between the two ends. CDR3 in DNA: TGTGCCAGTAGTCCTCACTCGAATTGGGCCAAAAACATTCAGTACTTC. Encoded protein: CASSPHSNWAKNIQYF. Full variable domain (missing parts from reference TRBV19 and TRBJ2-4): DGGITQSPKYLFRKEGQNVTLSCEQNLNHDAMYWYRQDPGQGLRLIYYSQIVNDFQKGDIAEGYSVSREKKESFPLTVTSAQKNPTAFYLCASSPHSNWAKNIQYFGAGTRLSVL.

The rearrangement uses TRBV5-4 and TRBJ2-3; 9 nucleotides agree with TRBD2. V dropped 0 bases and J dropped 6; count of bases not matched to a gene: 14. The CDR3 spans 18 residues. Per germline, CDR1 SGHNT and CDR2 YYREEE (reference sequence). The CDR3: CASSLGGGGALQSDTQYF. The CDR3 coding sequence is TGTGCCAGCAGCTTGGGTGGCGGGGGGGCCCTCCAATCGGATACGCAGTATTTT.

The chain joins TRBV18 to TRBJ2-3, with TRBD1 matching 12 bases. Germline V gene lookup returns CDR1 KGHSH and CDR2 LQKENI. J lost 6 bases, V lost 3 bases, and 4 bases had no gene match. This CDR3 is built from 15 residues. CDR3 DNA: TGTGCCAGCTCACCGGGACAGGGGGCATGGGATACGCAGTATTTT. Translating gives CASSPGQGAWDTQYF.

The J gene is TRBJ1-3, the V gene TRBV5-1, with 8 bases matching TRBD1. The CDR3 extends over 16 amino acids. Germline-derived CDR1 and CDR2 are SGHRS and YFSETQ. V was clipped by 3 bases and J by 2 bases; unmatched bases: 7. CDR3 sequence (DNA): TGCGCCAGCAGCTGGGGCGACAGGGGCGCTGGAAACACCATATATTTT. Translated: CASSWGDRGAGNTIYF.

This clone was counted once. This chain connects TRBV7-6 to TRBJ2-1; possible D gene TRBD2, 7 bases. The germline V and J ends were trimmed by 8 bases and 9 bases, with 20 bases remaining between them. This CDR3 spans 14 amino acids. The germline V gene has CDR1 SGHVS and CDR2 FNYEAQ. Written as DNA, the CDR3 is TGTGCCAGCTCCCCTAGGGGGGGCCCGGGTGAGCAGTTCTTC. It yields the protein CASSPRGGPGEQFF.

The rearrangement links TRBV4-1 to TRBJ1-6; 7 bases are a match to TRBD1. Germline V lookup: CDR1 MGHRA, CDR2 YSYEKL. The V segment lost 8 bases and the J segment 5 bases; nucleotides outside the gene matches: 9. This CDR3 comprises 15 residues. DNA of the CDR3: TGCGCCAGCCGCGACAGGGACCAAAATAATTCACCCCTCCACTTT. It specifies CASRDRDQNNSPLHF.

About this clone itself: One junction end disagrees with the germline gene, perhaps due to a read error. V is TRBV7-7 and J is TRBJ2-2; 7 bases are shared with TRBD2. Per the germline V gene, CDR1 is SSHAT and CDR2 is FNYEAQ (reference sequence). The CDR3 consists of 14 residues. The CDR3 here is CASSQRLAPGELFF. The CDR3 DNA reads as TGTGCTAGCAGCCAACGACTAGCCCCCGGGGAGCTGTTTTTT.

This clone was counted only a few times. The CDR3 DNA is TGTGCCACCGCGAACGGGAGGCAGCTAGATACGCAGTATTTT. This gives the protein CATANGRQLDTQYF. The rearrangement links TRBV10-3 to TRBJ2-3, with 7 nucleotides matching TRBD2. From germline, CDR1 is ENHRY and CDR2 SYGVKD. V lost 10 bases to trimming and J lost 5 bases; unmatched junction nucleotides: 12. This CDR3 has 14 residues.

The chain uses TRBV19 and TRBJ2-3; possibly TRBD2 for D (5 bases). This CDR3 is built from 15 residues. Looked up from germline, CDR1 is LNHDA and CDR2 is SQIVND (reference sequence). Trimming cost V 7 bases and J 1 base, with 15 bases left between them. The CDR3 DNA reads as TGTGCCAGTACCGCCCGGACTCTCGGCACAGATACGCAGTATTTT. This encodes CASTARTLGTDTQYF.

The gene calls are TRBV4-2 and TRBJ2-1; 9 nucleotides line up with TRBD1. In germline, CDR1 is LGHNA, CDR2 YNFKEQ. This CDR3 comprises 15 residues. Trimming removed 3 bases from V and 5 bases from J; junction bases left unmatched: 5. CDR3 bases: TGTGCCAGCAGCCACTGGGACAGGGACCACAATGAGCAGTTCTTC. This gives the protein CASSHWDRDHNEQFF.